This is a list of T cell receptor beta chains from one sample in a study of cytomegalovirus exposure and HLA in healthy donors. Clones were sequenced by immunoSEQ multiplex PCR, and TCRdb holds only the in-frame ones, with some missing. The data contain about 110,000 clones, approximately 78% of them seen just once; the ten biggest clones take up approximately 1.3%. Sequencing input: PBMCs. These receptors came from a woman in her 30s in good health and CMV-seronegative. The CDR3 runs from the conserved cysteine through the conserved F or W. A D gene is named only where the DNA matches it firmly. Size values are once, few and many counts, or a class for expanded clones, and some rows have none.

clone size	V gene	D gene	J gene	CDR3 DNA	CDR3 protein
few	TRBV6-1	TRBD1	TRBJ1-1	TGTGCCAGCCTTCATCCAACCGGGACAGGGCCCGAAGCTTTCTTT	CASLHPTGTGPEAFF
NA	TRBV7-9	TRBD1	TRBJ1-5	TGTGCCAGCAGCGACAGGGGCTATAGCAATCAGCCCCAGCATTTT	CASSDRGYSNQPQHF
NA	TRBV10-3	TRBD1	TRBJ2-7	TGTGCCACCCGCCTCCGGACAGGGCTCAACTACGAGCAGTACTTC	CATRLRTGLNYEQYF
NA	TRBV5-4	TRBD2	TRBJ2-3	TGTGCCAGCAGCCCTAGCGGGGGGATCAGCACAGATACGCAGTATTTT	CASSPSGGISTDTQYF
NA	TRBV2	TRBD1	TRBJ2-1	TGTGCCAGCAGGGGGACAGGGTTCGATGAGCAGTTCTTC	CASRGTGFDEQFF
NA	TRBV10-3	NA	TRBJ1-2	TGTGCCATCACTCCTGGCGGACAGAATAACTATGGCTACACCTTC	CAITPGGQNNYGYTF
NA	TRBV13	TRBD1	TRBJ1-5	TGTGCCAGCAGCTTAGGCAGGGGGTTGGGTAGCAATCAGCCCCAGCATTTT	CASSLGRGLGSNQPQHF
NA	TRBV28	TRBD2	TRBJ2-1	TGTGCCAGCAGTTTAACCGGGACTAACAACGGTGAGCAGTTCTTC	CASSLTGTNNGEQFF
NA	TRBV30	NA	TRBJ1-5	TGTGCCTGGAGTCCATCTCGGGTCCTGCAGCAAAACCTTAATCAGCCCCAGCATTTT	CAWSPSRVLQQNLNQPQHF
once	TRBV5-4	NA	TRBJ2-7	TGTGCCAGCAGCGCCGGACAGATAAGCTACGAGCAGTACTTC	CASSAGQISYEQYF
NA	TRBV2	TRBD1	TRBJ2-7	TGTGCCAGCAGTAGATCCGGGACAGGGGTAGGACTCCTCGGGAACGAGCAGTACTTC	CASSRSGTGVGLLGNEQYF
NA	TRBV30	TRBD2	TRBJ2-3	TGTGCCTGGAGTGAACTAGCGGGAGTCACAGATACGCAGTATTTT	CAWSELAGVTDTQYF
NA	TRBV30	TRBD1	TRBJ2-7	TGTGCCTGGAGGGGACAGGGGTCCTACGAGCAGTACTTC	CAWRGQGSYEQYF
NA	TRBV6-6	TRBD2	TRBJ2-3	TGTGCCAGCAGCCCCAGCGGGGGGCAGTTAGATACGCAGTATTTT	CASSPSGGQLDTQYF
once	TRBV5-1	TRBD1	TRBJ2-7	TGCGCCAGCTGCAACGTCGGGACAGCCGCGGACGAGCAGTACTTC	CASCNVGTAADEQYF
few	TRBV4-2	TRBD1	TRBJ2-7	TGTGCCAGCAGCCAAGATGGGGCAGGGGGCTACGAGCAGTACTTC	CASSQDGAGGYEQYF
NA	TRBV2	TRBD2	TRBJ2-1	TGTGCCAGCAGGGGGACTAGCGGGAGCTCCTACAATGAGCAGTTCTTC	CASRGTSGSSYNEQFF
NA	TRBV6-6	NA	TRBJ1-2	TGTGCCAGCCGGGGGGGCGACATCGATGGCTACACCTTC	CASRGGDIDGYTF
once	TRBV10-3	NA	TRBJ2-1	TGTGCCATCAGCGACCGGGTCAATGAGCAGTTCTTC	CAISDRVNEQFF
NA	TRBV4-1	NA	TRBJ1-1	TGCGCCAGCAGCCTATTCAGGACAGCTGAAGCTTTCTTT	CASSLFRTAEAFF
NA	TRBV5-4	TRBD1	TRBJ2-7	TGTGCCAGCAGCAAAGGGACAGGACATATCTACGAGCAGTACTTC	CASSKGTGHIYEQYF
NA	TRBV28	NA	TRBJ1-2	TGTGCCAGCAGGCTAGACAGAGACCTCAACTATGGCTACACCTTC	CASRLDRDLNYGYTF
few	TRBV7-2	TRBD2	TRBJ2-1	TGTGCCAGCAGCCCCCCCGGGACTAGCGGGCGTGACAATGAGCAGTTCTTC	CASSPPGTSGRDNEQFF
few	TRBV5-1	NA	TRBJ1-6	TGCGCCAGCAGCTTGGAGGCAGGCGCCCATAATTCACCCCTCCACTTT	CASSLEAGAHNSPLHF
NA	TRBV7-3	NA	TRBJ1-1	TGTGCCAGCAGCTTAAATTCGCCGCCGGGGGAAGCTTTCTTT	CASSLNSPPGEAFF
once	TRBV7-9	NA	TRBJ1-2	TGTGCCAGCAGCACCCAGAACGGGGTCGGCTACACCTTC	CASSTQNGVGYTF
NA	TRBV11-2	NA	TRBJ2-7	TGTGCCAGCAGCTTAGGTGACAGTGTCTACGAGCAGTACTTC	CASSLGDSVYEQYF
few	TRBV5-6	NA	TRBJ1-2	TGTGCCAGCAGCTTCACAGGGTCGGACTATGGCTACACCTTC	CASSFTGSDYGYTF
NA	TRBV6-5	NA	TRBJ1-2	TGTGCCAGCAGGACGGTGGACGGGACTAACTATGGCTACACCTTC	CASRTVDGTNYGYTF
NA	TRBV6-1	NA	TRBJ2-1	TGTGCCAGCAGTGAAATGAGGAGCTCCTACAATGAGCAGTTCTTC	CASSEMRSSYNEQFF
NA	TRBV5-4	NA	TRBJ2-5	TGTGCCAGCAGCTTTGGGGGGAACCAAGAGACCCAGTACTTC	CASSFGGNQETQYF
NA	TRBV4-3	NA	TRBJ1-5	TGCGCCAGCAGCCAACATTCGGCAGGGGTTTCGGGTAATCAGCCCCAGCATTTT	CASSQHSAGVSGNQPQHF
few	TRBV9	NA	TRBJ1-1	TGTGCCAGCAGCGGACTACACACTGAAGCTTTCTTT	CASSGLHTEAFF
once	TRBV2	NA	TRBJ1-6	TGTGCCAGCACCGAGACAGTTAGCTCCTATAATTCACCCCTCCACTTT	CASTETVSSYNSPLHF
NA	TRBV13	TRBD2	TRBJ2-1	TGTGCCAGCAAACTAGCGGGAGAATACAATGAGCAGTTCTTC	CASKLAGEYNEQFF
NA	TRBV4-1	TRBD2	TRBJ2-7	TGCGCCAGCAGCCAAGCTACCGGGACTAGGGCCTACGAGCAGTACTTC	CASSQATGTRAYEQYF
NA	TRBV27	NA	TRBJ2-7	TGTGCCAGCACCCCTCCCGGCGGGGCGATACGGTACTTC	CASTPPGGAIRYF
NA	TRBV30	NA	TRBJ2-7	TGTGCCTGGAGTGTATCGGTTGGCGAGCAGTACTTC	CAWSVSVGEQYF
NA	TRBV28	TRBD1	TRBJ1-6	TGTGCCAGCAGTAACCTAGACAGGGTGGATTCACCCCTCCACTTT	CASSNLDRVDSPLHF
NA	TRBV11-2	TRBD1	TRBJ1-6	TGTGCCAGCAGCTTAAAAGGACAGGGGTCATATAATTCACCCCTCCACTTT	CASSLKGQGSYNSPLHF